This paragraph covers one TCR beta chain sequence. Its target is not known. V was pared by 4 bases and J by 3 bases, with 3 bases of the junction left unmatched. CDR1 SQVTM and CDR2 ANQGSEA come from the germline V gene. The CDR3 extends over 13 amino acids. The data stem from a study of response to subunit inactivated influenza vaccine. Study-level points and caveats: Authors suggested seasonal influenza vaccinations each recruit few new T cells.

From the RT-PCR reads, TCRdb called clonotypes with MiXCR, one entry per CDR3 protein. The sample has approximately 680,000 distinct CDR3 sequences, about 15% seen once; the top ten hold around a tenth. The chain links TRBV29-1 to TRBJ2-3; 8 bases agree with TRBD1. This TCR was sampled from a man between 45 and 60 years old who received an inactivated influenza vaccine. The sample here was PBMCs from blood, taken 12 days after vaccination. The CDR3 protein is CSVGRGRTDTQYF. The CDR3 DNA sequence: TGCAGCGTTGGCAGGGGGCGGACAGATACGCAGTATTTT.